The 14 T cell receptor beta chains presented below share a single source sample, sequenced in a study of shared clonotypes between healthy human individuals. The assay was immunoSEQ multiplex PCR, and TCRdb's table has in-frame clones only and misses some. This sample has around 1.4 million clones, with about 98.5% found just once. Sample: naive CD4+ T cells sorted from blood. Subset in this sample: CD45RA+ positively selected. The receptors shown here come from a man aged 25-45 years in good health.

This clone was found once. The rearrangement joins TRBV11-2 to TRBJ2-5, with 8 positions matching TRBD1. Germline V CDR1 and CDR2: SGHAT, FQNNGV. V was clipped by 3 bases and J by 5 bases; unmatched bases: 5. The CDR3 totals 14 residues. Written as DNA, the CDR3 is TGTGCCAGCAGCTTGCCAGGGGGCCAGGAGACCCAGTACTTC. Protein: CASSLPGGQETQYF.

The rearrangement joins TRBV7-9 to TRBJ2-5, with 9 bases identical to TRBD2. CDR1 SEHNR and CDR2 FQNEAQ come from the germline V gene (reference sequence). CDR3 length equals 18 residues. V gave up 5 bases and J gave up 0 bases; unmatched junction bases: 13. As DNA, the CDR3 is TGTGCCAGCAGCCGTCCCCGCGGGAAGCGGGAGGACCAAGAGACCCAGTACTTC. Translating it yields CASSRPRGKREDQETQYF.

This clone has just one count. This sample includes further DNA sequences coding for the same CDR3. The chain employs TRBV5-6 and TRBJ2-5, with 9 bases aligning to TRBD2. Looked up from germline, CDR1 is SGHDT and CDR2 is YYEEEE. J was trimmed by 4 bases and V by 4 bases; bases with no gene match: 2. The CDR3 covers 13 residues. In DNA, the CDR3 is TGTGCCAGCAGCCCGCGGGGGGGAGAGACCCAGTACTTC. Translation gives CASSPRGGETQYF.

The chain uses TRBV18 and TRBJ2-2, with D possibly TRBD1 on 5 matching bases. Trimming removed 5 bases at V and 3 bases at J, with 13 bases between. The germline V gene has CDR1 KGHSH and CDR2 LQKENI. The CDR3 length is 15 residues. The CDR3 sequence: CASSVDQGYTGELFF. The CDR3 DNA is TGTGCCAGCTCAGTCGACCAGGGATACACCGGGGAGCTGTTTTTT.

This clone was seen only a few times. In the same sample, other DNA sequences code for this CDR3. This chain uses TRBV5-1 with TRBJ2-2; possible D gene TRBD2, 6 bases. The V end lost 4 bases, the J end lost 2 bases, and 9 bases lay between the germline ends. The length of the CDR3 is 14 residues. Germline CDR1 is SGHRS and CDR2 is YFSETQ. The CDR3 spells CASSPGGNTGELFF. The CDR3 bases are TGCGCCAGCAGCCCCGGGGGTAACACCGGGGAGCTGTTTTTT.

The chain has TRBV21-1 and TRBJ2-6; the D call TRBD1 from the table was never checked on the DNA. TRBV21-1 is reported as a pseudogene. The CDR3 loop spans 19 amino acids. CDR3 sequence (DNA): TGTGCCAGCGGGTCATTAACCGGGACAGTAAGGCCTGGGGCCAACGTCCTGACTTTC. Translation: CASGSLTGTVRPGANVLTF.

In its sample, this clone was seen once. V usage is TRBV28 and J usage is TRBJ2-1; 12 positions match TRBD1. This CDR3 has 15 residues. Germline V gene data show CDR1 as MDHEN and CDR2 as SYDVKM. Germline trimming cut 6 bases from V and 7 bases from J; bases unmatched to any gene: 7. The CDR3 here is CASRMPGQGANEQFF. The CDR3 nucleotides are TGTGCCAGCAGAATGCCGGGACAGGGGGCTAATGAGCAGTTCTTC.

The chain employs TRBV19 and TRBJ1-2; 7 bases align to TRBD1. The CDR3 has 14 residues. Per germline, CDR1 LNHDA and CDR2 SQIVND (reference sequence). The J segment lost 7 bases and the V segment lost 7 bases, leaving 12 bases of the junction unmatched. CDR3 sequence (DNA): TGTGCCAGTACCGATTTCCCGGGACAGTCTGGCTACACCTTC. Its translation: CASTDFPGQSGYTF.

The chain recombines TRBV5-4 with TRBJ2-7; possible D gene TRBD1, 6 bases. V lost 5 bases, J lost 0 bases, and 21 bases lay in between. Germline-derived CDR1 and CDR2 are SGHNT and YYREEE (reference sequence). The CDR3 extends over 17 amino acids. This chain's CDR3 is CASRIWPWGHPSYEQYF. As DNA, the CDR3 is TGTGCCAGCAGGATTTGGCCATGGGGACACCCCTCCTACGAGCAGTACTTC. The full variable domain, in which reference TRBV5-4 and TRBJ2-7 provide the parts outside the CDR3, is ETGVTQSPTHLIKTRGQQVTLRCSSQSGHNTVSWYQQALGQGPQFIFQYYREEENGRGNFPPRFSGLQFPNYSSELNVNALELDDSALYLCASRIWPWGHPSYEQYFGPGTRLTVT.

The chain is built from TRBV25-1 and TRBJ2-7; TRBD2 might be the D (6 bases). CDR1 and CDR2 from the germline V gene are MGHDK and SYGVNS. The CDR3 sequence is 11 residues long. Trimming pared 7 bases from V and 4 bases from J, leaving 8 bases between. The CDR3 DNA sequence: TGTGCCAGCACCGGGACTTACGAGCAGTACTTC. This sequence encodes CASTGTYEQYF.

The chain uses TRBV4-1 and TRBJ1-1; 8 bases fit TRBD1. Germline assignment: CDR1 MGHRA and CDR2 YSYEKL. This CDR3 has 14 amino acids. V shed 4 bases and J 1 base; nucleotides not matched to a gene: 2. This CDR3 is CASSPGGWNTEAFF. The CDR3 nucleotides read TGCGCCAGCAGCCCAGGGGGCTGGAACACTGAAGCTTTCTTT.

This chain connects TRBV5-1 to TRBJ2-3; D remains ambiguous. The CDR3 spans 13 residues. Trimming took off 4 bases at V and 3 bases at J, with 9 bases between the two ends. Germline CDR1 reads SGHRS; CDR2 reads YFSETQ. CDR3 DNA: TGCGCCAGCAGCGAAGGGTTTACAGATACGCAGTATTTT. Its translation: CASSEGFTDTQYF.

The rearrangement links TRBV18 to TRBJ2-7; unclear D gene. The CDR3 extends over 13 amino acids. V was pared by 2 bases and J by 3 bases, with 8 bases between. Looked up from germline, CDR1 is KGHSH and CDR2 is LQKENI. CDR3 amino acids: CASSPGEGYEQYF. In DNA form, the CDR3 reads TGTGCCAGCTCACCAGGTGAAGGCTACGAGCAGTACTTC.

The chain employs TRBV11-3 and TRBJ2-2, with unresolved D. V gave up 5 bases and J gave up 2 bases, with 9 bases separating them. Germline assignment: CDR1 SGHNT and CDR2 YENEEA. CDR3 length equals 14 residues. CDR3 sequence reads: CASSLPINTGELFF. Written as DNA, the CDR3 is TGTGCCAGCAGCCTACCCATTAACACCGGGGAGCTGTTTTTT. The complete variable domain, with remaining parts taken from reference TRBV11-3 and TRBJ2-2, reads EAGVVQSPRYKIIEKKQPVAFWCNPISGHNTLYWYLQNLGQGPELLIRYENEEAVDDSQLPKDRFSAERLKGVDSTLKIQPAELGDSAVYLCASSLPINTGELFFGEGSRLTVL.